These 5 T cell receptor beta chains were all obtained from the same sample, sequenced in a study of HIV-infected children after antiretroviral therapy interruption. This sample's treatment: PENTA 11 planned treatment interruption arm or continuous ART arm. Unique molecular identifiers were included in an RNA-based 3' RACE TCR library. TCRdb processed the 3' RACE reads anew with MiXCR; each CDR3 protein has one entry. The sample carries about 46,000 distinct CDR3 sequences, 4.3% recorded once. This material consisted of CD45RA+ CD4+ T cells from PBMCs, pooled from several time points, taken from a donor given antiretroviral therapy, either interrupted or continuous. Subset meaning: naive CD4+ CD45RA+ CD45RO- T cells. These receptors all stem from a pool of human donors with HIV.

At least ten counts were recorded for this clonotype. This chain connects TRBV12-3 or TRBV12-4 to TRBJ2-7; no clear D gene. This CDR3 comprises 12 residues. Trimming pared 8 bases from V and 1 base from J, leaving 9 bases between. CDR3 nucleotides: TGTGCCAGCCAGTTGGCATCCTACGAGCAGTACTTC. This translates into CASQLASYEQYF.

At least ten counts were recorded for this clonotype. The J gene is TRBJ2-7, the V gene TRBV6-5, with 8 bases identical to TRBD1. V lost 0 bases, J lost 1 base, and 5 bases stayed unmatched. Germline loops: CDR1 MNHEY, CDR2 SVGAGI. The CDR3 runs 16 residues. CDR3 in amino acids: CASSYSRQGWSYEQYF. The CDR3, as DNA: TGTGCCAGCAGTTACTCGAGACAGGGGTGGTCCTACGAGCAGTACTTC.

This clonotype occurred many times. The J gene is TRBJ2-7, the V gene TRBV20-1; D is uncertain. Deletions cut 2 bases from V and 5 bases from J, with 4 bases between. This CDR3 region has 10 residues. Germline-derived CDR1 and CDR2 are DFQATT and SNEGSKA (reference sequence). The CDR3 DNA follows: TGCAGTGCTAGAAAAGACGAGCAGTACTTC. This encodes CSARKDEQYF.

This clonotype has more than one count but fewer than ten. A junction boundary mismatches the germline segment, possibly from a read error. J is TRBJ1-2 and V is TRBV5-8; D unresolved. The CDR3 extends over 10 amino acids. The V gene's germline CDR1 is SGHTS and CDR2 YDEGEE. The CDR3, as DNA: TGTGCCAGCAGCTTGTGGCAGGCCCTCTTC. Protein sequence: CASSLWQALF.

The chain is built from TRBV9 and TRBJ1-4; no clear D gene. The V end lost 5 bases, the J end lost 0 bases, and 11 bases lay between the germline ends. Germline lookup yields CDR1 SGDLS and CDR2 YYNGEE. The CDR3 is made up of 15 amino acids. The CDR3 DNA reads as TGTGCCAGCAGGTACCCTTCAGCAACTAATGAAAAACTGTTTTTT. The encoded protein is CASRYPSATNEKLFF.